A selection of T cell receptor beta chains follows, all from one sample in a study of T cell responses to AZD1222 COVID-19 vaccine. Sequencing was performed with immunoSEQ multiplex PCR; in TCRdb, only in-frame clones are kept and a portion is missing. Among roughly 100,000 clones listed, 85% to 90% were seen once. The sequencing used peripheral blood, collected 28 days after the second AZD1222 dose. Source of these receptors: an adult who received the AZD1222 COVID-19 vaccine. The CDR3 runs from the conserved cysteine through the conserved F or W. A D gene is named only where the DNA matches it firmly. Expanded clones get a size class; other rows say once, few or many, or leave the size out.

cdr3_nt cdr3_aa clone_size v_call d_call j_call
TGCAGGGGCGGTTGGGGGTCTACACATACCTTC CRGGWGSTHTF NA TRBV20-1 NA TRBJ1-2
TGTGCCAGCAGCAACATACCGGGACCCTTTTCCGAGCAGTACTTC CASSNIPGPFSEQYF few TRBV7-6 NA TRBJ2-7
TGTGCCAGCAGTTTAGGGACAGAGGGCAACTATGGCTACACCTTC CASSLGTEGNYGYTF NA TRBV27 TRBD1 TRBJ1-2
TGTGCCAGCAGTGAAGGGTGGGACAACAATCAGCCCCAGCATTTT CASSEGWDNNQPQHF NA TRBV6-1 NA TRBJ1-5
TGTGCCTGGAGCGCTGGGGGTTACGAGCAGTACTTC CAWSAGGYEQYF NA TRBV30 NA TRBJ2-7
TGTGCCAGCAGTCCGCGACTAGTAGACACCGGGGAGCTGTTTTTT CASSPRLVDTGELFF once TRBV5-4 NA TRBJ2-2
TGTGCCACCAGTGATTCTGGGACAGGGGGCGAGAAGACCCAGTACTTC CATSDSGTGGEKTQYF NA TRBV24-1 TRBD1 TRBJ2-5
TGCGCCAGCAGCTTGGCAGGTTTGGGCTCGGGGAACACTGAAGCTTTCTTT CASSLAGLGSGNTEAFF NA TRBV5-1 NA TRBJ1-1
TGTGCCAGCAGTTTGGCAGCCCAAGAGACCCAGTACTTC CASSLAAQETQYF NA TRBV28 NA TRBJ2-5
TGTGCCAGCAGCGGCACACAGTTTCTGAACACTGAAGCTTTCTTT CASSGTQFLNTEAFF NA TRBV7-3 NA TRBJ1-1
TGTGCCAGCAGTTATTTAGCGGGAGGCCCCTACAATGAGCAGTTCTTC CASSYLAGGPYNEQFF NA TRBV27 TRBD2 TRBJ2-1
TGTGCCAGCAGTTCGGGACAGGGAGGGACTAGGTATGGCTACACCTTC CASSSGQGGTRYGYTF NA TRBV28 TRBD1 TRBJ1-2
TGTGCCAGCAGCTTAGACACCTACGAGCAGTACTTC CASSLDTYEQYF NA TRBV7-2 NA TRBJ2-7
TGTGCCAGCAGCCCCGGGGGGAGTGCGGAAAAACTGTTTTTT CASSPGGSAEKLFF NA TRBV7-9 NA TRBJ1-4
TGTGCCAGCCGTTCGGGGCTAGACACAGATACGCAGTATTTT CASRSGLDTDTQYF NA TRBV6-2/TRBV6-3 NA TRBJ2-3
TGTGCCAGTAGTATAGATTCAGGGCTAGCGGGAGCCTATGAGCAGTTCTTC CASSIDSGLAGAYEQFF NA TRBV19 TRBD2 TRBJ2-1
TGTGCCAGCAGCTTGGGGCGTGAATCCTACAATGAGCAGTTCTTC CASSLGRESYNEQFF NA TRBV5-4 NA TRBJ2-1
TGTGCCAGCAGCGACCTCGCCAGGATGAACACTGAAGCTTTCTTT CASSDLARMNTEAFF NA TRBV3-1/TRBV3-2 NA TRBJ1-1
TGTGCCAGCAGTTACTCGGCGCAGCGATACGAGCAGTACTTC CASSYSAQRYEQYF NA TRBV6-5 NA TRBJ2-7
TGCGCCAGCAGCACCTCTGCGGGAGGATGGGGGGATGAGCAGTTCTTC CASSTSAGGWGDEQFF NA TRBV4-3 TRBD2 TRBJ2-1
TGTGCCAGCAGCCAAGTTGGCAGGGTGACCTTGGGACGCACATATACGCAGTATTTT CASSQVGRVTLGRTYTQYF NA TRBV3-1/TRBV3-2 NA TRBJ2-3
TGTGCCAGCAGCCCGGAGGCTAGCTCCGGACGTGAGCAGTTCTTC CASSPEASSGREQFF NA TRBV7-2 NA TRBJ2-1
TGTGCCAGCGCGGGGGGGGGAAACACTGAAGCTTTCTTT CASAGGGNTEAFF NA TRBV27 NA TRBJ1-1